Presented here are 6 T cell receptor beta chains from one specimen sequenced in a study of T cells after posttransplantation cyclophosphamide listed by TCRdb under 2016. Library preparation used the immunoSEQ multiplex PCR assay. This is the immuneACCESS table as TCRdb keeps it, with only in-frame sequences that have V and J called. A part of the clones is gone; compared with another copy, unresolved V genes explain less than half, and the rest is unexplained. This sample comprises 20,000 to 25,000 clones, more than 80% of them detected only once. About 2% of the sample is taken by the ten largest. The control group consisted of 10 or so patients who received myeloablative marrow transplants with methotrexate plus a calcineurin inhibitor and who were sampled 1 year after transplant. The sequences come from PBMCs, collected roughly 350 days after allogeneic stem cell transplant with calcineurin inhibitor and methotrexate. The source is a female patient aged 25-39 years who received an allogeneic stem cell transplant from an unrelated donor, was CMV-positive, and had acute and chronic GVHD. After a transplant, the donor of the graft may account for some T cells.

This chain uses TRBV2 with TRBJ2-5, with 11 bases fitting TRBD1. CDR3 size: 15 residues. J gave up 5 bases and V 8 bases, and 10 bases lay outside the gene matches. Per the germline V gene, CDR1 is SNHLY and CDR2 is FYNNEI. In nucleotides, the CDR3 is TGTGCCAGCGCCCCTAGGACAGGGGGCGTGGAGACCCAGTACTTC. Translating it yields CASAPRTGGVETQYF.

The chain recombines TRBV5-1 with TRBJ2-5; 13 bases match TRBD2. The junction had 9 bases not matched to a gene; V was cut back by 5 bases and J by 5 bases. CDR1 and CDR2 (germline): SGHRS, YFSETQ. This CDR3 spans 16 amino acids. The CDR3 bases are TGCGCCAGCAGTTATCTAGGACTAGCGGGAGTGGAGACCCAGTACTTC. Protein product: CASSYLGLAGVETQYF.

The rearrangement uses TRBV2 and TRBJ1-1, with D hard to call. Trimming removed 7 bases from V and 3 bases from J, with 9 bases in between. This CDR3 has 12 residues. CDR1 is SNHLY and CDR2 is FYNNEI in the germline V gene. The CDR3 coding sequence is TGTGCCAGCACCCAGTCGCACACTGAAGCTTTCTTT. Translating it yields CASTQSHTEAFF.

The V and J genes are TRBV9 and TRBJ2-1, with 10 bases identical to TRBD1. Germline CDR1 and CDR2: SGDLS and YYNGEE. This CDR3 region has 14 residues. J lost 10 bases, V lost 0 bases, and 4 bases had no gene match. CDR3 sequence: CASSVGQGAEEQFF. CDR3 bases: TGTGCCAGCAGCGTAGGACAGGGGGCAGAAGAGCAGTTCTTC.

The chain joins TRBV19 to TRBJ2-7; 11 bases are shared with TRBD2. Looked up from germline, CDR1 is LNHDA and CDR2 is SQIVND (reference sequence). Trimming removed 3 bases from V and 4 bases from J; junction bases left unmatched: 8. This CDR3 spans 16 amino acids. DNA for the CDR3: TGTGCCAGTAGTATTGGGGGGACTAGCGGCACATACGAGCAGTACTTC. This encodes CASSIGGTSGTYEQYF.

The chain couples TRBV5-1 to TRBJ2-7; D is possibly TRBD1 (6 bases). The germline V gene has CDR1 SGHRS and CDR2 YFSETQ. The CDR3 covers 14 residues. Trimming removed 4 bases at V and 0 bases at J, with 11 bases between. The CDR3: CASSHTGSSYEQYF. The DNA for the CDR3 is TGCGCCAGCAGCCACACAGGGAGCTCCTACGAGCAGTACTTC.